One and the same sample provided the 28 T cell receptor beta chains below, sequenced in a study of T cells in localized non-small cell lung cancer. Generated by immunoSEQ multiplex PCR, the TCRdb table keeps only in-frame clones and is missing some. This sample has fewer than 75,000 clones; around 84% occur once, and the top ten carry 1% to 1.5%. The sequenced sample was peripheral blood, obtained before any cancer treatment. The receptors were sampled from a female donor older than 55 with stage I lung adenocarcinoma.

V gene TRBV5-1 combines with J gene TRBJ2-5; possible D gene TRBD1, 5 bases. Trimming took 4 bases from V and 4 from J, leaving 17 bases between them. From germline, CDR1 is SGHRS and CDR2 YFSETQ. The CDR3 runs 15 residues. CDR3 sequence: CASSVIEAGLETQYF. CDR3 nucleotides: TGCGCCAGCAGCGTCATCGAGGCAGGGCTAGAGACCCAGTACTTC.

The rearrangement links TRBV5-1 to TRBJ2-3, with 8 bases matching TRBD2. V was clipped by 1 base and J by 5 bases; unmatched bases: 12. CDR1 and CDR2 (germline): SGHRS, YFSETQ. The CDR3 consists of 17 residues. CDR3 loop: CASSLRPAGGREDTQYF. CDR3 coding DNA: TGCGCCAGCAGCTTGCGGCCGGCGGGGGGCCGGGAAGATACGCAGTATTTT.

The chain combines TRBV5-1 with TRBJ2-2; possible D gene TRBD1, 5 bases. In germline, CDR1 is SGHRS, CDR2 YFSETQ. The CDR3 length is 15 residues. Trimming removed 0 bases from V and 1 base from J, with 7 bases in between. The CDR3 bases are TGCGCCAGCAGCTTGGGACAGTTGAACACCGGGGAGCTGTTTTTT. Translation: CASSLGQLNTGELFF.

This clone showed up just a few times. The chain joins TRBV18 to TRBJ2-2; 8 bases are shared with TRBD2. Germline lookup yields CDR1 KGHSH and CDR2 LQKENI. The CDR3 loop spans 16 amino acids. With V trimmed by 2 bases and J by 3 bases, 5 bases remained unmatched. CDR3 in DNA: TGTGCCAGCTCACCAGCGGCGGGGGGCTACACCGGGGAGCTGTTTTTT. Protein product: CASSPAAGGYTGELFF.

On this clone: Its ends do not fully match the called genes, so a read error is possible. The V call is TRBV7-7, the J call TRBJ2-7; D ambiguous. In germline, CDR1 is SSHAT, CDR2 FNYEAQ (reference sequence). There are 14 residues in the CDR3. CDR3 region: CASSPTPSDYEQYF. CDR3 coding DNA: TGTGCTAGCAGCCCTACCCCGAGCGACTACGAGCAGTACTTC.

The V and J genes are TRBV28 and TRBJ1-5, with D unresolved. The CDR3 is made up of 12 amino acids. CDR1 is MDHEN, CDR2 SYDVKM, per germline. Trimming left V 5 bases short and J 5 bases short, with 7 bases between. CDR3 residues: CASSLIHQPQHF. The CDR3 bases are TGTGCCAGCAGTCTCATTCATCAGCCCCAGCATTTT.

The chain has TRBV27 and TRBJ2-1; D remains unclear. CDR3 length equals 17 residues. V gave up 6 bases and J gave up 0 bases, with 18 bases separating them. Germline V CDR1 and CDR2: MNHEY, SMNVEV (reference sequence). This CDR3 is CASSSPSASSSYNEQFF. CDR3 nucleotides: TGTGCCAGCAGCTCCCCATCGGCCTCGAGCTCCTACAATGAGCAGTTCTTC.

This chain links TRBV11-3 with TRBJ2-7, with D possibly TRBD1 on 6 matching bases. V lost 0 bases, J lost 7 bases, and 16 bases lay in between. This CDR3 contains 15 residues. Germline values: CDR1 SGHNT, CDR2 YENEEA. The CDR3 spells CASSLDYQGSGEQYF. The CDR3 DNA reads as TGTGCCAGCAGCTTAGATTATCAGGGGTCGGGTGAGCAGTACTTC.

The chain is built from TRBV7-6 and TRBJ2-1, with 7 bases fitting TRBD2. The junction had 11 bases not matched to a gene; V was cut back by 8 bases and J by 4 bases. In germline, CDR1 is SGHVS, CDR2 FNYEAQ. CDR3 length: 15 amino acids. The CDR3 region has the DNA TGTGCCAGCGGAAGCCCGACTAGCCTATACAATGAGCAGTTCTTC. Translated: CASGSPTSLYNEQFF.

The CDR3 protein is CASSEKGQGQYGYTF. The CDR3 DNA is TGTGCCAGCAGTGAAAAGGGGCAGGGGCAGTATGGCTACACCTTC. The chain carries TRBV6-1 and TRBJ1-2, with D tentatively TRBD1 (6 bases). V lost 2 bases, J lost 5 bases, and 15 bases lay in between. Germline values: CDR1 MNHNS, CDR2 SASEGT. This CDR3 contains 15 residues.

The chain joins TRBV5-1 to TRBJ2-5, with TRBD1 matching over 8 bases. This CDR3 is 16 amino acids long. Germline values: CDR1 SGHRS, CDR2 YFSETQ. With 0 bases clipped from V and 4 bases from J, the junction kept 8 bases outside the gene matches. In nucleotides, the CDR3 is TGCGCCAGCAGCTTGGAGGTCAGGGGGCACCGAGAGACCCAGTACTTC. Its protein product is CASSLEVRGHRETQYF.

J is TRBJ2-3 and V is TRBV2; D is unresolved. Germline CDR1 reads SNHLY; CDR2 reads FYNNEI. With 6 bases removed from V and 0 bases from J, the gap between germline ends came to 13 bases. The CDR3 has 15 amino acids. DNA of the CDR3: TGTGCCAGCAGCGGCCCTAACCCTAGCACAGATACGCAGTATTTT. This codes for CASSGPNPSTDTQYF.

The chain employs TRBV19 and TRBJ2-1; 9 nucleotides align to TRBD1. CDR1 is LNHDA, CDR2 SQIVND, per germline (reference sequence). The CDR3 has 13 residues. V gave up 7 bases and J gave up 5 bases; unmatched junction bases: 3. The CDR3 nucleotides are TGTGCCAGTAAAGACAGGGGGGACAATGAGCAGTTCTTC. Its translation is CASKDRGDNEQFF.

The CDR3 nucleotides read TGCGCCAGCAGTCAATCCCCCCGGCCCCTGAACACTGAAGCTTTCTTT. Amino acids: CASSQSPRPLNTEAFF. The rearrangement uses TRBV23-1 and TRBJ1-1; D not certain. TRBV23-1 is an ORF, and what it does is uncertain. Trimming shortened V by 0 bases and J by 0 bases, and 11 bases separated the two germline ends. The CDR3 contains 16 residues.

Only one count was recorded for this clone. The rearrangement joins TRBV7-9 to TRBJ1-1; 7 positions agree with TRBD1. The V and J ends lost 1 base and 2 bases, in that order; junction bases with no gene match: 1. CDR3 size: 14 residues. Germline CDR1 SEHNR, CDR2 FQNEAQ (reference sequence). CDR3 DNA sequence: TGTGCCAGCAGCTTAGACAGGGGAAACACTGAAGCTTTCTTT. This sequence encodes CASSLDRGNTEAFF.

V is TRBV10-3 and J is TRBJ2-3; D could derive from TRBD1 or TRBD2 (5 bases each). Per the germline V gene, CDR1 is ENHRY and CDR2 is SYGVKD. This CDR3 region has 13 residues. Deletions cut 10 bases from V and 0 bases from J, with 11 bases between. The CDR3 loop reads CATHRDSTDTQYF. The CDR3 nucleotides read TGTGCCACGCACCGGGACAGCACAGATACGCAGTATTTT.

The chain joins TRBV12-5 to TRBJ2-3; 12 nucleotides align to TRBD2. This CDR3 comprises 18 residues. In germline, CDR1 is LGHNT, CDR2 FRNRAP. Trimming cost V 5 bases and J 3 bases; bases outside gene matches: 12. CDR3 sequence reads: CASGPYSSGGALTDTQYF. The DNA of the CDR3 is TGTGCTAGTGGTCCCTACTCTAGCGGGGGGGCCTTAACAGATACGCAGTATTTT.

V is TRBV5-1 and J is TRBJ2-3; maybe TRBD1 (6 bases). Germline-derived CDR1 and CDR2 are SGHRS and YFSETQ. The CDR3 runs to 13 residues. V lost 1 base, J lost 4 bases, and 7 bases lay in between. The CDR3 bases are TGCGCCAGCAGCTTGCCAGGGGCAGATACGCAGTATTTT. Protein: CASSLPGADTQYF.

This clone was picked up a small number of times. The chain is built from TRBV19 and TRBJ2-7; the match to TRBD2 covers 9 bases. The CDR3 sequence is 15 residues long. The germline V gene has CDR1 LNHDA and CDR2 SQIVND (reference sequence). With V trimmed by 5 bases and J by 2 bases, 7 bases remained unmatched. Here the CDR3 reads CASSPGLAQPYEQYF. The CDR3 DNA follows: TGTGCCAGTAGTCCCGGACTAGCGCAACCCTACGAGCAGTACTTC.

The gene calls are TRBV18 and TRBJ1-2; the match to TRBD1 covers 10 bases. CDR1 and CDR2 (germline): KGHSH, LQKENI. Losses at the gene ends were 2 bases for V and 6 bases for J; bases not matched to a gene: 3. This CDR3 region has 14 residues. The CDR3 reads CASSPETGGHGYTF. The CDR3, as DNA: TGTGCCAGCTCACCAGAGACAGGGGGCCATGGCTACACCTTC.

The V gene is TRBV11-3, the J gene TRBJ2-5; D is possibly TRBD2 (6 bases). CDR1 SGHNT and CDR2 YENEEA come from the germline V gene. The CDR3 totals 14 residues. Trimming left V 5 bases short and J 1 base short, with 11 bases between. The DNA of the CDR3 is TGTGCCAGCAGCCCCCTGACTAGCCAAGAGACCCAGTACTTC. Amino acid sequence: CASSPLTSQETQYF.

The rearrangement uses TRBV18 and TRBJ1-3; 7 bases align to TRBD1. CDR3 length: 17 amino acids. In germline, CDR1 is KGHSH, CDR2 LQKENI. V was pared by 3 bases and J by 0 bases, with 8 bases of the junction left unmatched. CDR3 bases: TGTGCCAGCTCACCTAGGACAGGCCTCCTCTCTGGAAACACCATATATTTT. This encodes CASSPRTGLLSGNTIYF.

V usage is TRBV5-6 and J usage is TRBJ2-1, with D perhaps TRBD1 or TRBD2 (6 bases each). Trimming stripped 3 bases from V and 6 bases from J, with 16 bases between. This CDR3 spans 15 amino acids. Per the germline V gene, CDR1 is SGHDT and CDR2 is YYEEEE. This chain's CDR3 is CASSSLGGLLNEQFF. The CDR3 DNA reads TGTGCCAGCAGCTCCTTAGGGGGACTTCTCAATGAGCAGTTCTTC.

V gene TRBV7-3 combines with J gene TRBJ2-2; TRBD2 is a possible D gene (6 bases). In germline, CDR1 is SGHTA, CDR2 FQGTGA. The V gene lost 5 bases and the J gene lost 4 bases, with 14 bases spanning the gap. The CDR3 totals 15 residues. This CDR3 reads CASSLKASVTGELFF. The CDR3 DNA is TGTGCCAGCAGCCTCAAGGCTAGCGTCACCGGGGAGCTGTTTTTT.

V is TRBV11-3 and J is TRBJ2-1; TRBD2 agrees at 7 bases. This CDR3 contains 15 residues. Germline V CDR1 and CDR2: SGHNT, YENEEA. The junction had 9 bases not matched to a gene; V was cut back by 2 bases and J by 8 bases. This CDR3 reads CASSLSGKPLDEQFF. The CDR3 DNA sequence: TGTGCCAGCAGCTTAAGCGGGAAACCCCTCGATGAGCAGTTCTTC.

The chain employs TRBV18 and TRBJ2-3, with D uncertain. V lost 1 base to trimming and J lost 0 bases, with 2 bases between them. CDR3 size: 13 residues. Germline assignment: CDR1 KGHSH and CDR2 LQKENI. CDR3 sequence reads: CASSPLSTDTQYF. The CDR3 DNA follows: TGTGCCAGCTCACCACTAAGCACAGATACGCAGTATTTT.

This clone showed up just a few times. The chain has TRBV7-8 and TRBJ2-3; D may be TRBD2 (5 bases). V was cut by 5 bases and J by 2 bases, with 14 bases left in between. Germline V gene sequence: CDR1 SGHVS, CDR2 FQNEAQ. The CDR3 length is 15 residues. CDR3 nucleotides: TGTGCCAGCAGCCCCGTCGGCGGACTCACAGATACGCAGTATTTT. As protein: CASSPVGGLTDTQYF.

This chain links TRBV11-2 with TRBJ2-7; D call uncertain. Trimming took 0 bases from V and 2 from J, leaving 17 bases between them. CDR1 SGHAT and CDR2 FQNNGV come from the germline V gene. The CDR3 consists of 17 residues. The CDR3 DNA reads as TGTGCCAGCAGCTTAGATTTTCGTAAAAGTTTAACCTACGAGCAGTACTTC. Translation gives CASSLDFRKSLTYEQYF. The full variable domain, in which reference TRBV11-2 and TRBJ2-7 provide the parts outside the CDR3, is EAGVAQSPRYKIIEKRQSVAFWCNPISGHATLYWYQQILGQGPKLLIQFQNNGVVDDSQLPKDRFSAERLKGVDSTLKIQPAKLEDSAVYLCASSLDFRKSLTYEQYFGPGTRLTVT.